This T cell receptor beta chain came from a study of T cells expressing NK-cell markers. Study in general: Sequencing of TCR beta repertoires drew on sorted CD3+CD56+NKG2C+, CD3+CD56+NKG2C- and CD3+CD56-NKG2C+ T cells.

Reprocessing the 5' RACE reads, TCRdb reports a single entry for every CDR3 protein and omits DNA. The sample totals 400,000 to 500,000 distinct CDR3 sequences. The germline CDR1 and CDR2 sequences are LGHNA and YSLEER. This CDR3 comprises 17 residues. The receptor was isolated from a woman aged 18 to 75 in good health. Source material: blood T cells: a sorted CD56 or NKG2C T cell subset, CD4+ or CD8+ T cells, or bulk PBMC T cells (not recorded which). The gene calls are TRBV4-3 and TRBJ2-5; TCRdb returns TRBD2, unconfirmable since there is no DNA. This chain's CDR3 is CASSQGTSGNSGETQYF.